The source of this TCR beta chain is a study of T cells in tuberculosis. Study-level background: Sequenced TCRs come from CD1B-GMM tetramer-binding T cells. Study results and limitations: T cells binding CD1B-GMM tetramer weakly possibly escaped the sort.

The CDR3 loop spans 19 amino acids. In germline, CDR1 is SNHLY, CDR2 FYNNEI. Losses at the gene ends were 4 bases for V and 0 bases for J; bases not matched to a gene: 13. Repertoires were generated with immunoSEQ multiplex PCR, while TCRdb's copy carries only in-frame clones and drops some. The sample holds 61,000 or so clones, 81% seen once. Sorting used thawed, overnight-rested PBMC stained with anti-CD3, a viability dye and GMM-loaded CD1B tetramer. The CD1B tetramers carried C32 glucose monomycolate purified from Rhodococcus equi. CD14-expressing monocytes were removed from PBMC before cryopreservation and sorting. Each donor contributed 80,000 to 100,000 sorted tetramer-negative cells.

This receptor was taken from an adult woman with latent tuberculosis. The sequenced material came from CD1b-GMM tetramer-negative cells sorted from PBMCs. The rearrangement joins TRBV2 to TRBJ1-5; 9 bases fit TRBD1. This CDR3 reads CASSASPGTGFLSNQPQHF. The CDR3 DNA reads TGTGCCAGCAGTGCAAGTCCCGGGACAGGGTTCCTTAGCAATCAGCCCCAGCATTTT.